This TCR beta chain was captured in a study of blood T cell repertoires in COVID-19. Data came from immunoSEQ multiplex PCR; TCRdb stores just in-frame clones and leaves some out. This sample has under 350,000 clones, with around nine tenths found just once. Germline V gene data show CDR1 as MRHNA and CDR2 as SNTAGT. The trim removed 0 bases at V and 6 bases at J, leaving 1 base unmatched. This CDR3 is 15 amino acids long. The age range of participants was 18 to 89 years, with residence in about two dozen US areas. Sequenced sample: PBMCs or T cells enriched from blood (not recorded which). The chain has TRBV6-4 and TRBJ2-2; 10 bases are a match to TRBD2. This receptor was obtained from a woman in her late teens or twenties who had recovered from COVID-19. The CDR3 nucleotides are TGTGCCAGCAGTGACTCAGCGGGGGGGCCCGGGGAGCTGTTTTTT. It is translated as CASSDSAGGPGELFF.